The 26 T cell receptor beta chains presented below share a single source sample, sequenced in a study of control samples from healthy donors and cancer patients. Sequenced by immunoSEQ multiplex PCR; TCRdb stores in-frame clones only, minus some. This sample carries 190,000 or so clones, roughly 91% of them seen once, and the ten largest clones take 1.4% to 1.5%. The sequenced sample was blood. These receptors were taken from a man aged 18 to 35 in good health.

V usage is TRBV4-1 and J usage is TRBJ1-1; D remains unclear. CDR1 and CDR2 from the germline V gene are MGHRA and YSYEKL. The CDR3 runs 15 residues. V was cut by 0 bases and J by 5 bases, with 13 bases left in between. The CDR3 protein is CASSQDRVGITEAFF. DNA of the CDR3: TGCGCCAGCAGCCAAGATCGGGTGGGGATAACTGAAGCTTTCTTT.

This clone has a single count. The chain employs TRBV25-1 and TRBJ1-2, with a weak D call TRBD1 (5 bases). The V end lost 6 bases, the J end lost 6 bases, and 14 bases lay between the germline ends. Per germline, CDR1 MGHDK and CDR2 SYGVNS. The CDR3 consists of 13 residues. The CDR3 region has the DNA TGTGCCAGCAGGGGTCCCACAGGACATGGCTACACCTTC. This sequence encodes CASRGPTGHGYTF.

Here the CDR3 reads CASSQAAPTGEAFF. CDR3 sequence (DNA): TGCGCCAGCAGCCAGGCAGCACCCACCGGTGAAGCTTTCTTT. The rearrangement links TRBV4-1 to TRBJ1-1, with unresolved D. The CDR3 consists of 14 residues. CDR1 is MGHRA and CDR2 is YSYEKL in the germline V gene. Trimming removed 3 bases from V and 7 bases from J, with 15 bases in between.

The chain uses TRBV5-1 and TRBJ2-3, with D possibly matching TRBD1 (5 bases). The CDR3 totals 17 residues. The V gene lost 4 bases and the J gene lost 2 bases, with 20 bases spanning the gap. The germline CDR1 and CDR2 sequences are SGHRS and YFSETQ. As DNA, the CDR3 is TGCGCCAGCAGCCCAATCACCGCGACAGAGTCCACAGATACGCAGTATTTT. It yields the protein CASSPITATESTDTQYF.

The chain combines TRBV9 with TRBJ2-1; TRBD2 might be the D (7 bases). V was trimmed by 4 bases and J by 5 bases, leaving 31 bases between them. CDR1 is SGDLS and CDR2 is YYNGEE in the germline V gene. The CDR3 consists of 20 residues. DNA for the CDR3: TGTGCCAGCAGCCCGAGGGGGGGGTTTCAGGACGCCCAGAGACACAATGAGCAGTTCTTC. Amino acid sequence: CASSPRGGFQDAQRHNEQFF.

V and J are TRBV28 and TRBJ1-2; D is unclear. In germline, CDR1 is MDHEN, CDR2 SYDVKM. The CDR3 totals 16 residues. With 3 bases removed from V and 0 bases from J, the gap between germline ends came to 14 bases. The DNA of the CDR3 is TGTGCCAGCAGTTTTTTCGGAGGAGAAGCTAACTATGGCTACACCTTC. It codes for CASSFFGGEANYGYTF.

This chain joins TRBV3-1 (or the pseudogene TRBV3-2) and TRBJ2-5, with 11 bases that match TRBD2. CDR1 and CDR2 from the germline V gene are LGHDT and YNNKEL (reference sequence). The CDR3 loop spans 15 amino acids. J gave up 5 bases and V 4 bases, and 6 bases lay outside the gene matches. This CDR3 reads CASSLNSGGAETQYF. The CDR3 DNA reads as TGTGCCAGCAGCCTGAATAGCGGGGGGGCGGAGACCCAGTACTTC.

The chain couples TRBV28 to TRBJ2-7, with D hard to call. The V and J ends lost 7 bases and 5 bases respectively, with 21 bases between them. The germline CDR1 and CDR2 sequences are MDHEN and SYDVKM. The CDR3 extends over 15 amino acids. CDR3 residues: CASTPAGDLKHEQYF. In DNA form, the CDR3 reads TGTGCCAGCACCCCGGCCGGTGACCTCAAACACGAGCAGTACTTC.

This clone was counted once. The chain uses TRBV5-8 and TRBJ1-2, with D maybe TRBD1 (5 bases). Germline V CDR1 and CDR2: SGHTS, YDEGEE. The V gene lost 5 bases and the J gene lost 5 bases, with 7 bases spanning the gap. This CDR3 region has 11 residues. The CDR3 is CASSRTYGYTF. Here the CDR3 DNA reads TGTGCCAGCAGTAGGACATATGGCTACACCTTC.

V usage is TRBV3-1 (or the pseudogene TRBV3-2) and J usage is TRBJ1-5; unclear D gene. CDR1 and CDR2 (germline): LGHDT, YNNKEL (reference sequence). V lost 2 bases to trimming and J lost 5 bases, with 19 bases between them. There are 17 residues in the CDR3. As DNA, the CDR3 is TGTGCCAGCAGCCAAAGCCCGGGATTAGGGTTTGATCAGCCCCAGCATTTT. Protein: CASSQSPGLGFDQPQHF.

This sequence joins TRBV13 and TRBJ1-5; unclear D gene. Trimming took 5 bases from V and 6 from J, leaving 8 bases between them. The CDR3 covers 12 residues. Germline V gives CDR1 PRHDT, CDR2 FYEKMQ (reference sequence). CDR3 protein: CASSLTGQPQHF. The DNA of the CDR3 is TGTGCCAGCAGCCTGACCGGTCAGCCCCAGCATTTT.

The chain is built from TRBV5-5 and TRBJ2-3; TRBD1 might be the D (5 bases). The CDR3 spans 15 residues. Trimming stripped 2 bases from V and 2 bases from J, with 12 bases between. Germline lookup yields CDR1 SGHKS and CDR2 YYEKEE (reference sequence). The CDR3 loop reads CASSFQGPFTDTQYF. The CDR3 DNA is TGTGCCAGCAGCTTCCAGGGCCCCTTCACAGATACGCAGTATTTT.

The rearrangement joins TRBV21-1 to TRBJ1-1; the table's D call, TRBD1, has no DNA check behind it. TRBV21-1 is a documented pseudogene. CDR3 length equals 18 residues. In nucleotides, the CDR3 is TGTGCCAGCAGCGGAAAGGTCCAGGACTCTAAAAGGGGGACTGAAGCTTTCTTT. It encodes CASSGKVQDSKRGTEAFF.

The CDR3 is CASSSMTGQGNQPQHF. CDR3 DNA sequence: TGTGCCAGCAGTTCGATGACGGGACAGGGCAATCAGCCCCAGCATTTT. This chain links TRBV28 with TRBJ1-5, with TRBD1 matching 8 bases. The V and J ends lost 4 bases and 2 bases, in that order; junction bases with no gene match: 7. The CDR3 runs 16 residues. Germline values: CDR1 MDHEN, CDR2 SYDVKM.

Here the CDR3 reads CASSQYSGTGELFF. In nucleotides, the CDR3 is TGTGCCAGCAGCCAATATAGTGGCACCGGGGAGCTGTTTTTT. J is TRBJ2-2 and V is TRBV3-1 (or the pseudogene TRBV3-2), with D unclear. Trimming took 2 bases from V and 4 from J, leaving 8 bases between them. The CDR3 loop spans 14 amino acids. CDR1 is LGHDT, CDR2 YNNKEL, per germline (reference sequence).

This chain links TRBV4-1 with TRBJ2-3; D ambiguous. Germline CDR1 reads MGHRA; CDR2 reads YSYEKL. The CDR3 totals 15 residues. V was shortened by 1 base and J by 3 bases, with 11 bases between the two germline ends. In nucleotides, the CDR3 is TGCGCCAGCAGCCAAGGTAGGGAAAGAACAGATACGCAGTATTTT. Its translation is CASSQGRERTDTQYF.

V gene TRBV2 combines with J gene TRBJ2-3; TRBD2 matches at 16 bases. The ends lost 5 bases at V and 4 bases at J; junction bases unmatched: 3. CDR1 and CDR2 from the germline V gene are SNHLY and FYNNEI. This CDR3 has 16 residues. CDR3 region: CASSPGTSGGADTQYF. CDR3 nucleotides: TGTGCCAGCAGTCCTGGGACTAGCGGGGGGGCAGATACGCAGTATTTT.

This clone has a single count. The V and J genes are TRBV7-2 and TRBJ2-5; D is uncertain. The CDR3 length is 15 residues. Germline V gives CDR1 SGHTA, CDR2 FQGNSA. V was pared by 0 bases and J by 0 bases, with 8 bases between. CDR3 in amino acids: CASSLARTNQETQYF. The CDR3 bases are TGTGCCAGCAGCTTAGCTCGGACCAACCAAGAGACCCAGTACTTC.

The chain recombines TRBV15 with TRBJ1-3; D remains unclear. Per the germline V gene, CDR1 is LNHNV and CDR2 is YYDKDF (reference sequence). The CDR3 spans 15 residues. Trimming cost V 5 bases and J 4 bases, with 15 bases left between them. The CDR3: CATSSRTVGGNTIYF. In nucleotides, the CDR3 is TGTGCCACCAGCTCTCGGACGGTGGGAGGAAACACCATATATTTT.

The V gene is TRBV7-9, the J gene TRBJ1-1; 9 positions match TRBD1. The germline CDR1 and CDR2 sequences are SEHNR and FQNEAQ (reference sequence). V was pared by 5 bases and J by 10 bases, with 11 bases of the junction left unmatched. This CDR3 has 14 amino acids. The CDR3 DNA follows: TGTGCCAGCAGCGTGGGACAGGGCCAAGGGGGAGCTTTCTTT. This sequence encodes CASSVGQGQGGAFF.

The rearrangement uses TRBV6-5 and TRBJ1-6; a possible D gene is TRBD1 (5 bases). Per the germline V gene, CDR1 is MNHEY and CDR2 is SVGAGI. The CDR3 contains 11 residues. V gave up 8 bases and J gave up 6 bases, with 5 bases separating them. The CDR3 DNA reads as TGTGCCAGCGACAGTAATTCACCCCTCCACTTT. Encoded protein: CASDSNSPLHF.

The gene calls are TRBV5-4 and TRBJ2-3; 10 positions match TRBD2. CDR1 is SGHNT, CDR2 YYREEE, per germline (reference sequence). CDR3 length: 13 amino acids. V was clipped by 8 bases and J by 5 bases; unmatched bases: 5. In DNA, the CDR3 is TGTGCCAGTAAACTAGCGGGGATAGATACGCAGTATTTT. Protein sequence: CASKLAGIDTQYF.

CDR3 protein: CASSQFRTALYGYTF. The CDR3 region has the DNA TGTGCCAGCAGCCAATTTCGGACAGCCCTCTATGGCTACACCTTC. This chain links TRBV3-1 (or the pseudogene TRBV3-2) with TRBJ1-2, with a tentative D call TRBD1 (6 bases). The CDR3 consists of 15 residues. From germline, CDR1 is LGHDT and CDR2 YNNKEL (reference sequence). V was shortened by 2 bases and J by 4 bases, with 14 bases between the two germline ends.

The V gene is TRBV4-1, the J gene TRBJ1-3, with D maybe TRBD1 (5 bases). V lost 4 bases and J 1 base, leaving 11 bases between the germline ends. The CDR3 sequence is 15 residues long. The germline CDR1 and CDR2 sequences are MGHRA and YSYEKL. In DNA, the CDR3 is TGCGCCAGCAGCCTTACAGGCGTATCTGGAAACACCATATATTTT. This sequence encodes CASSLTGVSGNTIYF.

A note on this clone: This same CDR3 is encoded by further DNA sequences in the sample. The V call is TRBV5-1, the J call TRBJ2-5; D might be TRBD2 (7 bases). This CDR3 is built from 13 residues. The germline V gene has CDR1 SGHRS and CDR2 YFSETQ. The ends were cut back, 4 bases at V and 5 bases at J, with 12 bases in the middle. The chain's CDR3 is CASSRGGGETQYF. CDR3 in DNA: TGCGCCAGCAGCAGAGGGGGGGGTGAGACCCAGTACTTC.

The gene calls are TRBV30 and TRBJ2-4, with D possibly matching TRBD2 (6 bases). The V end lost 2 bases, the J end lost 1 base, and 12 bases lay between the germline ends. Germline CDR1 GTSNPN, CDR2 SVGIG (reference sequence). The CDR3 is made up of 15 amino acids. The CDR3 DNA is TGTGCCTGGAGTAGGGCCCGGGGGGCCAAAAACATTCAGTACTTC. This codes for CAWSRARGAKNIQYF. Based on the CDR3 plus reference TRBV30 and TRBJ2-4, the full variable domain is SQTIHQWPATLVQPVGSPLSLECTVEGTSNPNLYWYRQAAGRGLQLLFYSVGIGQISSEVPQNLSASRPQDRQFILSSKKLLLSDSGFYLCAWSRARGAKNIQYFGAGTRLSVL.